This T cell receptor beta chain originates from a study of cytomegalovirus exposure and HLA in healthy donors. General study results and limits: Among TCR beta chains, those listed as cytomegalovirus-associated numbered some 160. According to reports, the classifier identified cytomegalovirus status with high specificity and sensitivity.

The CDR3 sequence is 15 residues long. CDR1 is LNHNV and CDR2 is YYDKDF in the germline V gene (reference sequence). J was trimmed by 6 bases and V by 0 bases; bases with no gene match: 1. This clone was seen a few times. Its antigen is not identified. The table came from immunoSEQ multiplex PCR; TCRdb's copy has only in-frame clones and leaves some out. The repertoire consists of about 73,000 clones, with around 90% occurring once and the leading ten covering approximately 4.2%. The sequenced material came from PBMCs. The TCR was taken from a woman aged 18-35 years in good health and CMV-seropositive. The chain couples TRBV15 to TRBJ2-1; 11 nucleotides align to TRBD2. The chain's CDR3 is CATSRDSGGANEQFF. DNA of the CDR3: TGTGCCACCAGCAGAGATAGCGGGGGGGCCAATGAGCAGTTCTTC.